One sample yielded the 15 T cell receptor beta chains listed below, sequenced in a study. Tregs were sorted as CD4+CD25+CD127-/low cells. Each CDR3 protein gets one entry after TCRdb re-called the 5' RACE reads with MiXCR. The table records 34,000 or so distinct CDR3 sequences, 20% to 30% of them present only once. Sequencing used tumor-infiltrating Tregs sorted from the breast tumor. Every receptor here comes from a female donor with breast cancer.

This clonotype was detected once. Mismatch with germline at one junction end may stem from a read error. V and J are TRBV29-1 and TRBJ1-4; tentatively, D is TRBD1 (6 bases). The CDR3 is 14 residues long. Germline V CDR1 and CDR2: SQVTM, ANQGSEA. CDR3 residues: CSVAGGEFNEKPFF. The CDR3 region has the DNA TGCAGCGTTGCGGGGGGCGAGTTTAATGAGAAACCGTTTTTT.

This clonotype is labeled medium-sized. The chain uses TRBV20-1 and TRBJ2-3; D gene uncertain. Germline V gene sequence: CDR1 DFQATT, CDR2 SNEGSKA (reference sequence). The CDR3 runs 14 residues. Trimming stripped 6 bases from V and 0 bases from J, with 13 bases between. The CDR3 region is CSAHEYSSTDTQYF. Here the CDR3 DNA reads TGCAGTGCCCACGAGTACAGTAGCACAGATACGCAGTATTTT.

This clonotype was recorded a few times. This chain connects TRBV4-1 to TRBJ1-2; perhaps TRBD1 as D (6 bases). The CDR3 has 13 residues. Per the germline V gene, CDR1 is MGHRA and CDR2 is YSYEKL. Trimming cost V 1 base and J 8 bases, with 11 bases left between them. The CDR3 spells CASSQAYRDGYTF. The CDR3 DNA sequence: TGCGCCAGCAGCCAAGCTTACAGGGACGGCTACACCTTC.

The J gene is TRBJ2-7, the V gene TRBV24-1, with D possibly TRBD2 on 5 matching bases. Germline V gene data show CDR1 as KGHDR and CDR2 as SFDVKD. CDR3 length equals 14 residues. V lost 4 bases to trimming and J lost 2 bases, with 11 bases between them. The CDR3 spells CATSDVKRPYEQYF. CDR3 coding DNA: TGTGCCACCAGTGACGTGAAGCGGCCCTACGAGCAGTACTTC.

The chain couples TRBV24-1 to TRBJ2-7; 7 positions match TRBD1. CDR1 is KGHDR and CDR2 is SFDVKD in the germline V gene. J was trimmed by 8 bases and V by 5 bases; bases with no gene match: 2. The CDR3 is 11 amino acids. The CDR3 coding sequence is TGTGCCACCAGTGCGGGACAGCAGCAGTACTTC. This encodes CATSAGQQQYF.

The gene calls are TRBV15 and TRBJ2-7, with TRBD1 matching 10 bases. The CDR3 has 14 amino acids. Germline V gene data show CDR1 as LNHNV and CDR2 as YYDKDF (reference sequence). The V segment lost 5 bases and the J segment 5 bases; nucleotides outside the gene matches: 6. The CDR3 sequence: CATSDGQGGNEQYF. CDR3 DNA: TGTGCCACCAGCGATGGACAGGGGGGAAACGAGCAGTACTTC.

This clonotype was detected a few times. The chain uses TRBV7-9 and TRBJ1-1; TRBD1 is a possible D gene (5 bases). The length of the CDR3 is 13 residues. From germline, CDR1 is SEHNR and CDR2 FQNEAQ (reference sequence). V was clipped by 8 bases and J by 0 bases, with 10 bases between them. The CDR3 DNA reads TGTGCCAGCTTGGGGGATATGAACACTGAAGCTTTCTTT. Translated, it gives CASLGDMNTEAFF.

In regard to this clonotype: A read error may be the cause here, since a much bigger clone is one base away. The rearrangement uses TRBV12-3 or TRBV12-4 and TRBJ1-2; 9 bases are a match to TRBD1. The V segment lost 7 bases and the J segment 6 bases; nucleotides outside the gene matches: 12. The CDR3 covers 15 residues. The CDR3 is CASKWPQGADDGYTF. The CDR3 DNA is TGTGCCAGCAAGTGGCCACAGGGGGCGGACGATGGCTACACCTTC.

Remarks on this clonotype: This may be a read error, as it is one base from a much larger clone. V and J are TRBV7-7 and TRBJ2-7; 8 bases fit TRBD2. The CDR3 has 13 residues. Trimming cost V 5 bases and J 6 bases; bases outside gene matches: 6. Germline CDR1 and CDR2: SSHAT and FNYEAQ (reference sequence). The DNA of the CDR3 is TGTGCCAGCAGCCCGGGGGGGGCGGGCGAGCAGTACTTC. It is translated as CASSPGGAGEQYF. The entire variable domain, with the rest obtained from reference TRBV7-7 and TRBJ2-7, is as follows: GAGVSQSPRYKVTKRGQDVTLRCDPISSHATLYWYQQALGQGPEFLTYFNYEAQPDKSGLPSDRFSAERPEGSISTLTIQRTEQRDSAMYRCASSPGGAGEQYFGPGTRLTVT.

In this sample, this clonotype turned up many times. V gene TRBV7-8 combines with J gene TRBJ1-5; TRBD1 aligns across 7 bases. The length of the CDR3 is 17 residues. CDR1 and CDR2 (germline): SGHVS, FQNEAQ. The V segment lost 2 bases and the J segment 1 base; nucleotides outside the gene matches: 8. Here the CDR3 DNA reads TGTGCCAGCAGCTTAAGGGAGGGGGCGCAAAGCAATCAGCCCCAGCATTTT. Its translation is CASSLREGAQSNQPQHF.

The chain uses TRBV20-1 and TRBJ1-5, with D unresolved. CDR3 length: 9 amino acids. With 3 bases removed from V and 13 bases from J, the gap between germline ends came to 7 bases. Germline-derived CDR1 and CDR2 are DFQATT and SNEGSKA (reference sequence). In DNA form, the CDR3 reads TGCAGTGCTAGTCCGCTTCAGCATTTT. This sequence encodes CSASPLQHF.

In this sample, this clonotype is medium-sized. This chain joins TRBV4-1 and TRBJ2-5; D uncertain. The ends were cut back, 1 base at V and 0 bases at J, with 9 bases in the middle. From germline, CDR1 is MGHRA and CDR2 YSYEKL. This CDR3 spans 15 amino acids. CDR3 nucleotide sequence: TGCGCCAGCAGCCAAGCAGGAACGAACCAAGAGACCCAGTACTTC. This translates into CASSQAGTNQETQYF.

J is TRBJ2-3 and V is TRBV5-4, with D unclear. Germline CDR1 SGHNT, CDR2 YYREEE (reference sequence). V dropped 2 bases and J dropped 2 bases, with 6 bases sitting between them. The CDR3 totals 13 residues. CDR3 bases: TGTGCCAGCAGCTTAGTGTTCACAGATACGCAGTATTTT. It codes for CASSLVFTDTQYF.

At least ten counts were recorded for this clonotype. This chain uses TRBV15 with TRBJ2-1, with D uncertain. Trimming shortened V by 6 bases and J by 3 bases, and 9 bases separated the two germline ends. The CDR3 length is 13 residues. Germline CDR1 is LNHNV and CDR2 is YYDKDF (reference sequence). The CDR3 DNA follows: TGTGCCACCAGAAGTACAGACTACAATGAGCAGTTCTTC. Translation: CATRSTDYNEQFF.

The chain is built from TRBV29-1 and TRBJ2-7; 7 positions match TRBD1. There are 13 residues in the CDR3. With V trimmed by 7 bases and J by 3 bases, 9 bases remained unmatched. From germline, CDR1 is SQVTM and CDR2 ANQGSEA. CDR3 residues: CSARQGRGYEQYF. In DNA, the CDR3 is TGCAGCGCCAGACAGGGCCGGGGCTACGAGCAGTACTTC.